A selection of T cell receptor beta chains follows, all from one sample in a study of cytomegalovirus exposure and HLA in healthy donors. Sequencing was performed with immunoSEQ multiplex PCR; in TCRdb, only in-frame clones are kept and a portion is missing. The table lists about 160,000 clones, over 70% of them singletons, with less than 9% in the top ten. Sequenced: PBMCs. These receptors were taken from a male donor in good health and CMV-seropositive. The CDR3 runs from the conserved cysteine through the conserved F or W. The D gene is left open where the match is weak. Some rows mark clone size as missing; the rest say once, few, many or name a class of expanded clone.

D	V	J	size	CDR3	DNA
TRBD2	TRBV4-2	TRBJ2-5	-	CASSQDSSGGGGTQYF	TGTGCCAGCAGCCAAGATAGTAGCGGGGGGGGAGGGACCCAGTACTTC
-	TRBV6-5	TRBJ1-1	-	CASSSEPGGTEAFF	TGTGCCAGCAGTTCCGAGCCGGGGGGCACTGAAGCTTTCTTT
TRBD1	TRBV10-2	TRBJ2-5	-	CASSSKGQLQETQYF	TGCGCCAGCAGTTCTAAGGGACAGCTCCAAGAGACCCAGTACTTC
-	TRBV19	TRBJ1-1	-	CASSTYTEAFF	TGTGCCAGTAGTACGTACACTGAAGCTTTCTTT
-	TRBV6-1	TRBJ2-7	-	CASIEDSPQQYF	TGTGCCAGCATAGAAGATTCCCCCCAGCAGTACTTC
-	TRBV5-1	TRBJ2-6	-	CASSLVGSSGANVLTF	TGCGCCAGCAGCTTGGTTGGTAGCTCTGGGGCCAACGTCCTGACTTTC
-	TRBV7-2	TRBJ2-2	-	CASSWGDEIGELFF	TGTGCCAGCAGCTGGGGGGATGAGATCGGGGAGCTGTTTTTT
TRBD1	TRBV19	TRBJ2-7	-	CASTQGDEQYF	TGTGCCAGTACCCAGGGGGACGAGCAGTACTTC
-	TRBV5-1	TRBJ1-3	-	CASSARVVREGNTIYF	TGCGCCAGCAGCGCCCGGGTAGTCAGGGAAGGAAACACCATATATTTT
TRBD2	TRBV6-1	TRBJ2-1	-	CASEELAGLQFF	TGTGCCAGCGAGGAACTAGCGGGCCTTCAGTTCTTC
TRBD2	TRBV9	TRBJ2-7	-	CASSATRGGAYEQYF	TGTGCCAGCAGCGCAACTCGCGGGGGGGCCTACGAGCAGTACTTC
TRBD1	TRBV7-2	TRBJ1-5	few	CASREGASQPQHF	TGTGCCAGCAGGGAGGGGGCGAGTCAGCCCCAGCATTTT
-	TRBV30	TRBJ1-6	-	CAWKGHRNSPLHF	TGTGCCTGGAAAGGACATCGTAATTCACCCCTCCACTTT
-	TRBV5-1	TRBJ2-7	once	CASSFQGRPYEQYF	TGCGCCAGCAGCTTTCAGGGAAGGCCCTACGAGCAGTACTTC
-	TRBV6-1	TRBJ1-1	-	CASSDFAGNTEAFF	TGTGCCAGCAGTGATTTTGCAGGCAACACTGAAGCTTTCTTT
TRBD1	TRBV10-3	TRBJ2-7	few	CAISEPTGAGEQYF	TGTGCCATCAGTGAGCCCACAGGGGCAGGCGAGCAGTACTTC
TRBD2	TRBV4-2	TRBJ2-2	-	CASSPGLAGSNTGELFF	TGTGCCAGCAGCCCGGGACTAGCGGGGTCGAACACCGGGGAGCTGTTTTTT
TRBD1	TRBV2	TRBJ1-4	few	CASSSLGTGNEKLFF	TGTGCCAGCAGTTCTTTGGGGACAGGGAATGAAAAACTGTTTTTT
TRBD1	TRBV19	TRBJ2-6	-	CASSIGGGGGANVLTF	TGTGCCAGTAGTATAGGAGGGGGCGGAGGGGCCAACGTCCTGACTTTC
TRBD1	TRBV29-1	TRBJ1-2	-	CSVSTGVSGYTF	TGCAGCGTTTCGACAGGGGTGTCTGGCTACACCTTC
TRBD1	TRBV7-2	TRBJ1-1	-	CASSRHITGVNTEAFF	TGTGCCAGCAGCCGTCACATTACAGGGGTGAACACTGAAGCTTTCTTT
TRBD2	TRBV29-1	TRBJ2-5	-	CSVESLPSGMAETQYF	TGCAGCGTTGAAAGTTTGCCTAGCGGTATGGCGGAGACCCAGTACTTC
-	TRBV11-1	TRBJ2-7	-	CASSLTFSSYEQYF	TGTGCCAGCAGCTTAACCTTTAGCTCCTACGAGCAGTACTTC
TRBD1	TRBV11-3	TRBJ1-1	-	CASSRDRVTEAFF	TGTGCCAGCAGTCGGGACAGGGTCACTGAAGCTTTCTTT
TRBD2	TRBV10-2	TRBJ2-7	-	CASSEIWGGSSYEQYF	TGCGCCAGCAGTGAAATATGGGGGGGGAGCTCCTACGAGCAGTACTTC
-	TRBV5-1	TRBJ2-5	-	CASSFRQYEETQYF	TGCGCCAGCAGCTTTCGACAGTATGAAGAGACCCAGTACTTC
-	TRBV9	TRBJ2-2	-	CASSAIQGAGGELFF	TGTGCCAGCAGCGCTATCCAGGGTGCCGGCGGGGAGCTGTTTTTT
TRBD2	TRBV7-8	TRBJ2-7	-	CASSLGLAASYEQYF	TGTGCCAGCAGCTTGGGACTAGCGGCCTCCTACGAGCAGTACTTC
-	TRBV5-1	TRBJ1-1	-	CASSRSRTGVNTEAFF	TGCGCCAGCAGCCGATCTCGAACAGGCGTGAACACTGAAGCTTTCTTT
-	TRBV13	TRBJ1-2	-	CASSYTGRYTF	TGTGCCAGCAGCTACACAGGGCGCTACACCTTC